This T cell receptor beta chain was found in a study of PD-1 blockade in classical Hodgkin lymphoma. TCRdb's table, derived via immunoSEQ multiplex PCR, lists solely in-frame clones and lacks some. The sample contains about 54,000 clones, around 93% of which appear only once. This CDR3 is 13 amino acids long. Germline V CDR1 and CDR2: SQVTM, ANQGSEA. The V segment lost 6 bases and the J segment 4 bases; nucleotides outside the gene matches: 5. Every patient was affected by relapse after autologous stem cell transplantation, while exposure to brentuximab vedotin was not uniform. This sequence originates from a human donor with classical Hodgkin lymphoma. The chain has TRBV29-1 and TRBJ2-2; TRBD1 matches 7 bases. This sample comprised peripheral blood mononuclear cells (PBMCs), obtained before the second cycle of nivolumab. CDR3 in amino acids: CSVDRDGTGELFF. The CDR3 nucleotides read TGCAGCGTAGACAGGGACGGCACCGGGGAGCTGTTTTTT.